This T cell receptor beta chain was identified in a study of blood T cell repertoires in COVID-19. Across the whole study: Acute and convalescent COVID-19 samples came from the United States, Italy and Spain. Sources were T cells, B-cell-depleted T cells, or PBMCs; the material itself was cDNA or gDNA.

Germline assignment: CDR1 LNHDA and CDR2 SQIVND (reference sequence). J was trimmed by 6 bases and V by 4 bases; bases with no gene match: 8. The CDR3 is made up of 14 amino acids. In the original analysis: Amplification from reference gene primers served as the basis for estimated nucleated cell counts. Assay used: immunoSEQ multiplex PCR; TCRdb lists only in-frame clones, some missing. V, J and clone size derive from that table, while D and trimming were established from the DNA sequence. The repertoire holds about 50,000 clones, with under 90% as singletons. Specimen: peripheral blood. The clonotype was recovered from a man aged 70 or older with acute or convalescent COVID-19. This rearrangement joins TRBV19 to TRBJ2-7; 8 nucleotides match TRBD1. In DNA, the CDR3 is TGTGCCAGTAGTAGCCCCGACAGGGGCGGCGAGCAGTACTTC. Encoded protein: CASSSPDRGGEQYF.